These 2 T cell receptor beta chains were all obtained from the same sample, sequenced in a study of T-cell memory formation after mild COVID-19. Via MiXCR, TCRdb re-called the 5' RACE reads, giving one row per CDR3 protein. The table lists roughly 150,000 distinct CDR3 sequences, 13% to 15% of them singletons, with 13% to 15% in the top ten. Sequences were obtained from PBMCs or a T cell subset sorted from them (not recorded which). The receptors derive from an adult woman who had mild COVID-19 (a few samples of this study predate the infection). Cell type and time point are not known.

This clonotype came up a few times. The CDR3 sequence: CASSPAGGPSYEQYF. CDR3 coding DNA: TGTGCCAGCAGCCCAGCTGGGGGACCCTCCTACGAGCAGTACTTC. The chain employs TRBV25-1 and TRBJ2-7; possibly TRBD1 or TRBD2 for D (5 bases each). The CDR3 consists of 15 residues. V was trimmed by 6 bases and J by 0 bases, leaving 15 bases between them. In germline, CDR1 is MGHDK, CDR2 SYGVNS.

The chain is built from TRBV5-1 and TRBJ2-1, with 10 positions matching TRBD2. Germline values: CDR1 SGHRS, CDR2 YFSETQ. V shed 4 bases and J 8 bases; nucleotides not matched to a gene: 12. This CDR3 contains 16 residues. The CDR3 region has the DNA TGCGCCAGCAGCAAGACTAGCGGGTCCTGGGGGGATGAGCAGTTCTTC. Its translation is CASSKTSGSWGDEQFF.